The rows below give T cell receptor beta chains drawn from one sample of a study of blood T cells in healthy people across ages. TCRdb re-analysed the 5' RACE reads in MiXCR, keeping a single row per CDR3 protein. The table includes 650,000 or so distinct CDR3 sequences, approximately 52% detected once. Sequences were obtained from blood. These TCRs come from an elderly woman in good health. The CDR3 runs from the conserved cysteine through the conserved F or W. Fields, in order: CDR3 length, clone size, V gene, D gene, J gene, CDR3 protein, CDR3 DNA. D genes are given only for firm matches. Size values are once, few and many counts, or a class for expanded clones, and some rows have none.

14	many	TRBV29-1	TRBD1	TRBJ2-7	CSVRGGQGPYEQYF	TGCAGCGTTCGGGGGGGACAGGGGCCCTACGAGCAGTACTTC
12	many	TRBV29-1	NA	TRBJ1-4	CSVPGANEKLFF	TGCAGCGTCCCTGGAGCAAATGAAAAACTGTTTTTT
13	NA	TRBV7-2	TRBD2	TRBJ2-4	CASRASGLDIQYF	TGTGCCAGCCGGGCTAGCGGGCTTGACATTCAGTACTTC
13	NA	TRBV21-1	NA	TRBJ2-7	CASSKTGHYEQYF	TGTGCCAGCAGCAAAACCGGTCACTACGAGCAGTACTTC
13	NA	TRBV20-1	TRBD2	TRBJ2-5	CSAPSGPIETQYF	TGCAGTGCCCCTAGCGGGCCCATTGAGACCCAGTACTTC
16	many	TRBV4-2	NA	TRBJ2-6	CASSQDASVGANVLTF	TGTGCCAGCAGCCAAGACGCCTCAGTCGGGGCCAATGTCCTGACTTTC
13	few	TRBV12-3/TRBV12-4	NA	TRBJ2-3	CASTWGFTDTQYF	TGTGCCAGCACCTGGGGGTTCACAGATACGCAGTATTTT
14	NA	TRBV12-3/TRBV12-4	NA	TRBJ1-6	CASSLKGGNSPLHF	TGTGCCAGCAGTTTAAAGGGAGGTAATTCACCCCTCCACTTT
15	NA	TRBV6-6	NA	TRBJ2-7	CASSLSQGDPYEQYF	TGTGCCAGCAGTCTTTCGCAGGGTGATCCGTACGAGCAGTACTTC
15	NA	TRBV6-5	NA	TRBJ1-2	CASSYSGGRGRGYTF	TGTGCCAGCAGTTACTCAGGGGGAAGAGGTAGAGGCTACACCTTC
16	many	TRBV6-5	NA	TRBJ1-5	CASSYSRAYSNQPQHF	TGTGCCAGCAGTTACTCGAGGGCGTATAGCAATCAGCCCCAGCATTTT
16	many	TRBV4-1	TRBD2	TRBJ2-3	CASSQLLAGGTDTQYF	TGCGCCAGCAGCCAACTTCTAGCGGGAGGCACAGATACGCAGTATTTT
12	NA	TRBV12-3/TRBV12-4	NA	TRBJ2-7	CASSPLVSEQYF	TGTGCCAGCAGTCCCCTCGTGTCTGAGCAGTACTTC
14	NA	TRBV7-2	NA	TRBJ2-1	CASSVDPTYNEQFF	TGTGCCAGCAGCGTAGACCCTACCTACAATGAGCAGTTCTTC
16	once	TRBV7-2	NA	TRBJ2-5	CASSVGTNRYQETQYF	TGTGCCAGTAGCGTGGGGACAAACCGGTACCAAGAGACCCAGTACTTC
14	many	TRBV4-1	NA	TRBJ2-1	CASSQTREHNEQFF	TGCGCCAGCAGCCAAACTAGAGAACACAATGAGCAGTTCTTC
16	NA	TRBV11-2	TRBD1	TRBJ1-6	CASSKRTGTGNSPLHF	TGTGCCAGCAGCAAAAGGACCGGGACAGGGAATTCACCCCTCCACTTT
18	NA	TRBV20-1	NA	TRBJ1-3	CSASMWGTESLSGNTIYF	TGCAGTGCTAGTATGTGGGGGACGGAGAGTCTCTCTGGAAACACCATATATTTT
14	many	TRBV6-6	NA	TRBJ1-1	CASSYGGMNTEAFF	TGTGCCAGCAGTTATGGGGGAATGAACACTGAAGCTTTCTTT
13	NA	TRBV25-1	NA	TRBJ2-7	CASSERQYNEQYF	TGTGCCAGCAGTGAACGTCAGTACAATGAGCAGTACTTC
14	NA	TRBV20-1	NA	TRBJ2-2	CSARQGPNTGELFF	TGCAGTGCTAGACAGGGGCCGAACACCGGGGAGCTGTTTTTT
12	many	TRBV7-6	NA	TRBJ2-1	CASSFQGHEQFF	TGTGCCAGCAGCTTCCAGGGGCATGAGCAGTTCTTC
14	few	TRBV3-1	NA	TRBJ2-2	CASSQDVAAGELFF	TGTGCCAGCAGCCAAGACGTGGCGGCCGGGGAGCTGTTTTTT
16	NA	TRBV7-3	TRBD2	TRBJ2-3	CASSFTSGGPRNTQYF	TGTGCCAGCAGCTTCACTAGCGGGGGGCCACGGAATACGCAGTATTTT
15	NA	TRBV20-1	TRBD1	TRBJ1-2	CSARETGKFKDGYTF	TGCAGTGCTAGAGAGACAGGGAAGTTTAAGGATGGCTACACCTTC
16	few	TRBV27	TRBD1	TRBJ2-5	CASSILSGTGGETQYF	TGTGCCAGCAGTATCCTATCCGGGACAGGAGGAGAGACCCAGTACTTC
17	NA	TRBV6-1	TRBD1	TRBJ2-4	CASTRAGGSGAKNIQYF	TGTGCCAGCACCCGGGCAGGGGGCTCGGGGGCCAAAAACATTCAGTACTTC
14	many	TRBV4-1	TRBD2	TRBJ2-1	CASSLRTRGNEQFF	TGCGCCAGCAGCCTCCGGACTAGGGGCAATGAGCAGTTCTTC
14	many	TRBV12-3/TRBV12-4	NA	TRBJ2-1	CAGGGSSSYNEQFF	TGTGCCGGGGGAGGATCGAGCTCCTACAATGAGCAGTTCTTC
16	NA	TRBV4-3	NA	TRBJ1-2	CASSQASDRLLYGYTF	TGCGCCAGCAGCCAAGCATCGGACAGATTACTCTATGGCTACACCTTC
13	NA	TRBV15	NA	TRBJ1-1	CATSSGRGTEAFF	TGTGCCACCAGCAGCGGGCGGGGAACTGAAGCTTTCTTT
10	NA	TRBV29-1	NA	TRBJ2-7	CSAFYNEQYF	TGCAGCGCCTTCTACAATGAGCAGTACTTC
14	NA	TRBV12-3/TRBV12-4	NA	TRBJ2-1	CASSESGTHNEQFF	TGTGCCAGCAGTGAATCCGGGACACACAATGAGCAGTTCTTC
14	NA	TRBV4-3	NA	TRBJ2-6	CASSQTGGANVLTF	TGCGCCAGCAGCCAAACCGGAGGGGCCAACGTCCTGACTTTC
13	NA	TRBV10-3	NA	TRBJ1-5	CAIISYLNQPQHF	TGTGCCATCATTTCATACCTGAATCAGCCCCAGCATTTT
14	many	TRBV28	NA	TRBJ2-1	CASRRSGHHNEQFF	TGTGCCAGCAGGAGATCGGGACACCACAATGAGCAGTTCTTC
15	NA	TRBV11-2	TRBD1	TRBJ2-1	CASSSGTGKYNEQFF	TGTGCCAGCAGCTCCGGGACAGGGAAGTACAATGAGCAGTTCTTC